What follows is one TCR beta chain and its context. Antigen: not known. Primers included in the PCR were 60 Vbeta and 13 Jbeta primers. Libraries were prepared by immunoSEQ multiplex PCR; TCRdb keeps only in-frame clonotypes and omits some of them. This table has some 70,000 clones, approximately 88% appearing once. The sample originates from a study of cytomegalovirus exposure and HLA in healthy donors. Notes on the study in general: As was reported, the HLA-A and HLA-B alleles of most subjects were accurately predicted from TCR beta sequences.

The CDR3 covers 13 residues. The chain carries TRBV21-1 and TRBJ1-4. TRBV21-1 is shown as a pseudogene. Specimen: PBMCs. The TCR comes from a woman aged 45-65 years in good health and CMV-seronegative. CDR3 protein: CASRGGANEKLFF. CDR3 in DNA: TGTGCCAGCCGGGGGGGGGCGAATGAAAAACTGTTTTTT.